This TCR beta chain was recovered during a study of identical twins. Study findings and constraints: Out-of-frame beta sequences exhibited a weaker degree of excess twin sharing.

TCRdb used MiXCR to reprocess the 5' RACE reads, holding one entry per CDR3 protein. The sample comprises approximately 600,000 distinct CDR3 sequences, just over 7% of which are singletons, and roughly 1.5% rests with the top ten. The sample holds many counts of this clonotype. Its target is not known. Trimming removed 2 bases from V and 6 bases from J; junction bases left unmatched: 5. Germline values: CDR1 SQVTM, CDR2 ANQGSEA. This CDR3 contains 14 residues. The same sample was also used in a study of yellow fever vaccine responses in identical twins.

Material for sequencing was PBMCs. The chain links TRBV29-1 to TRBJ2-1; 9 bases agree with TRBD2. The TCR sequence derives from a woman under 30 in good health. In DNA, the CDR3 is TGCAGCGTTGAACCTAGCGGGAAGATCAATGAGCAGTTCTTC. Its protein product is CSVEPSGKINEQFF.